This TCR beta chain came from a study of T cell clones after liver transplantation. Assay: immunoSEQ multiplex PCR; the TCRdb copy retains only in-frame clones and omits some. The sample consists of about 120,000 clones, 90% of them appearing once. This CDR3 comprises 14 residues. CDR1 is MNHNS, CDR2 SASEGT, per germline. V was pared by 8 bases and J by 3 bases, with 15 bases between. V usage is TRBV6-1 and J usage is TRBJ2-3, with a weak D call TRBD1 (7 bases). The sequenced sample was CD4+ T cells from blood, obtained 12 months after liver transplant. This TCR was sampled from a human patient who received a liver transplant. Some T cells may be the graft donor's. The CDR3 spells CASQGGVTTDTQYF. CDR3 DNA: TGTGCCAGCCAGGGGGGCGTCACAACAGATACGCAGTATTTT.